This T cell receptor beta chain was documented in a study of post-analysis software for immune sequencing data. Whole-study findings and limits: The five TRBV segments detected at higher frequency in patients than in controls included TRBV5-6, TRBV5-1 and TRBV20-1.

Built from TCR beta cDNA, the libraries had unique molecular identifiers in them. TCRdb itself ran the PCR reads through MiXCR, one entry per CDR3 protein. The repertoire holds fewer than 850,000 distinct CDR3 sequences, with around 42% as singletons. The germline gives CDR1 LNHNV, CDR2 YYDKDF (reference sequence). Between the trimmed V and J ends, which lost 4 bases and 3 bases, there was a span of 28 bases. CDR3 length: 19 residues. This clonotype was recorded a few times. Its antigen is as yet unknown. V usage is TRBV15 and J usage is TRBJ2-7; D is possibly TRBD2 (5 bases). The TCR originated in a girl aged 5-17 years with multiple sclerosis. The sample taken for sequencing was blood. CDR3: CATSKDGKAESGPFYEQYF. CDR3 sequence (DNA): TGTGCCACCAGCAAGGACGGGAAGGCCGAGTCTGGCCCCTTCTACGAGCAGTACTTC.